The present TCR beta chain was sequenced within a study of CD8+CD57+ T cells in acquired aplastic anemia. Study in general: Sorting CD4+ and CD8+ cells gave DNA averaging 3.2 ug. General study points: Patients and controls shared nearly 30 CD8+ CDR3 sequences, highly expressed in patients. Patients and controls were not found to differ significantly in CD8+ Simpson's diversity.

V lost 5 bases, J lost 7 bases, and 9 bases stayed unmatched. Germline assignment: CDR1 SGHTA and CDR2 FQGNSA. This CDR3 region has 16 residues. This clonotype occurred many times. Its antigen remains unknown. The study profiled TCR beta VDJ and CDR3 using genomic DNA as template. TCRdb used MiXCR to reprocess the reads, holding one entry per CDR3 protein. The sample yields hundreds of thousands of distinct CDR3 sequences, 55% to 60% seen once. The rearrangement uses TRBV7-2 and TRBJ2-5; the match to TRBD2 covers 14 bases. This receptor was obtained from a human donor with severe aplastic anemia or a healthy control (not recorded which). Input material: sorted CD4+, CD8+, or CD8+CD57+ T cells (not recorded which) from PBMCs. The CDR3 reads CASSARTSGGIGTQYF. The CDR3 DNA sequence: TGTGCCAGCAGCGCCCGGACTAGCGGGGGGATTGGGACCCAGTACTTC.